Many counts were recorded for the clone carrying this T cell receptor (beta chain). Its specificity is unknown. Germline CDR1 is MNHNY and CDR2 is SVGAGI (reference sequence). The CDR3 totals 10 residues. V lost 7 bases to trimming and J lost 6 bases, with 4 bases between them. This sample was taken from a study of T-cell memory formation after mild COVID-19. Study observations and caveats: Day 15 to 85 contracting clones showed balanced CD4/CD8; day 15 to 37 expanders favored CD4+. Contracting CD8+ clones were enriched in EMRA, CD4+ mainly in CM and EM.

Constant-segment primers were used for 5'RACE, and the resulting TCR alpha and TCR beta cDNA libraries carried sample barcodes and UMIs. TCRdb redid the calling of the 5' RACE reads with MiXCR, one entry per CDR3 protein. The sample shows about 140,000 distinct CDR3 sequences, about 14% of them seen only once. This clonotype was sampled from an adult woman who had mild COVID-19 (a few samples of this study predate the infection). Cell type and time point are not known. The sequencing sample was made of PBMCs or a T cell subset sorted from them (not recorded which). V and J are TRBV6-6 and TRBJ1-3; D is unresolved. This chain's CDR3 is CASTANTIYF. The CDR3 DNA is TGTGCCAGCACGGCAAACACCATATATTTT.